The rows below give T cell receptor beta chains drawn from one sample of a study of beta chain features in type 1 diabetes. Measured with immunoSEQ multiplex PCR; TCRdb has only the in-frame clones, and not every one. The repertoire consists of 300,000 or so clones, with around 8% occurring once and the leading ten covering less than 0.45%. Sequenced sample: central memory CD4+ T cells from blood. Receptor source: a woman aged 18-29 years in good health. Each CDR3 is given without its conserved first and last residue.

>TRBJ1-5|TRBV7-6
ASSQQARGSNQPQH
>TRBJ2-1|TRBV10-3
AISGQLAAYNEQF
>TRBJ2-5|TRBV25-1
ASSDRTGFASTQY
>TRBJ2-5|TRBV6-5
ATSGSETQY
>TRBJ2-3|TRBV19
ASSRGVGTDTQY
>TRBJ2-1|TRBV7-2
ASSPSGRNYNEQF
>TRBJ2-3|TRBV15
ATSNSGRESDTQY
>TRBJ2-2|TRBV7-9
ASRKGVLNTGELF
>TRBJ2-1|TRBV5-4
ASSSGQSIVEQF
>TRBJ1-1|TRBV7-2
ASSAGVGTEAF
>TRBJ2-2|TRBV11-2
ASSATTGHRTGELF
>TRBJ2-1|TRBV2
ASIQTPRAGEQF
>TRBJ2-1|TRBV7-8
ASRMGSGGSSYNEQF
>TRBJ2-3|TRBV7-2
ASSLGPGGKDTQY
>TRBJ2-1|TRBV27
ASRPSGGEQF
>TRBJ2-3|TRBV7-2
ASNVTDTQY
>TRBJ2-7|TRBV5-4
ASSLGVAFLSEQY
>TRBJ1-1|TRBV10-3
AISEGQGGNTEAF
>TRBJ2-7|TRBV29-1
SVEDPSYHEQY
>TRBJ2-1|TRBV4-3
ASSQELLPYNEQF
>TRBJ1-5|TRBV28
ASSFYQPQH
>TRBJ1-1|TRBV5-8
ASSLEPGTLAF
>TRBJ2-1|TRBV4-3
ASSHAPGTDTYNEQF
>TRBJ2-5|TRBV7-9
ASSLNSYRPASETQY
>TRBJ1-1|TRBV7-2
ASSPSTGGNTEAF
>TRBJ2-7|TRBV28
ASSGTGRSYEQY
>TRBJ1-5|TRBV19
ASSGSGTGNQPQH
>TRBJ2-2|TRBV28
ASRLQGAGTGELF
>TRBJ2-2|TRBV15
ATSRKTGASGELF
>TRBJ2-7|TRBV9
ASSISGEISYEQY
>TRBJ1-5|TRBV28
ASSGRRTYSNQPQH
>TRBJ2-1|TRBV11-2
ATSQRRYNEQF
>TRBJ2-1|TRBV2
ASRARQGNNNEQF
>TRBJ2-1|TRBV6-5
ASSNPTSMDEQF
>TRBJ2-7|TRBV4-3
ASSQMRTSIGQY
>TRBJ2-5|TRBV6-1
ASSEYGGETQY
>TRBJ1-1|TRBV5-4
ASSFGQGRATEAF
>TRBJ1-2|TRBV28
ASSLPGYRYGYT
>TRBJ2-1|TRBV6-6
ASSYTTGTSYNEQF
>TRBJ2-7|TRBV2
ASTEGILGKPYEQY
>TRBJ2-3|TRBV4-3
ASSQDPITGRTDTQY
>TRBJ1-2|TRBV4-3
ASSQQGVPNYGYT
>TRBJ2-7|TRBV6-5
ASSYLEGRKQY
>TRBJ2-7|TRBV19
ASSWQGGTYEQY
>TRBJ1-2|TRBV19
ASSIGLADSKLYGYT
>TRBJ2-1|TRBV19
ASSRSGRAVDSEQF
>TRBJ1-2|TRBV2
ASSSDALGGYT
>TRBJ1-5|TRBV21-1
ASRRDNAHSNQPQH
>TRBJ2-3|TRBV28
ASSQGAYTDTQY
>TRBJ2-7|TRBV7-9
ASSLRSVVSEQY
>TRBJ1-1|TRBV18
ASSPESRGGGEAF
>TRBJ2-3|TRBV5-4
ASSLGLAGDTQY
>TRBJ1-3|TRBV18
ASSPLTVGNTIY
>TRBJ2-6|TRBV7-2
ASSLDLSGANVLT
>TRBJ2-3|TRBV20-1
SAWSDTQY
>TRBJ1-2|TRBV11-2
ASSIQGGNYGYT
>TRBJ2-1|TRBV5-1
ASSLEFQAGYEQF
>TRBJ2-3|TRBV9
ASSVAGLATDTQY
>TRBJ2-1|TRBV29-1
SVGRDRGWEQF